These 3 T cell receptor beta chains originate from one sample sequenced in a study of OX40 agonist ivuxolimab in advanced cancers. The protocol used for the library was the immunoSEQ multiplex PCR assay. TCRdb obtained this table from immuneACCESS and retained in-frame rearrangements with V and J assigned. These tables miss some clones; where compared with another copy, unresolved V genes account for less than half of the shortfall, and the remainder is unexplained. The sample table holds some 20,000 clones, of which around four fifths were seen once. 50% to 60% of the sample is held by the ten biggest clonotypes. The input for sequencing was CD4+ or CD8+ T cells sorted from blood, taken in a trial of the OX40 agonist ivuxolimab. The receptors shown here come from an adult with an advanced solid tumor such as melanoma, head and neck, liver or kidney cancer.

A few counts support this clone. The chain couples TRBV11-2 to TRBJ2-7; maybe TRBD2 (6 bases). The CDR3 runs 12 residues. V lost 3 bases and J lost 4, with 7 bases in between. Germline CDR1 is SGHAT and CDR2 is FQNNGV. CDR3 residues: CASSFGGYEQYF. In nucleotides, the CDR3 is TGTGCCAGCAGCTTTGGGGGGTACGAGCAGTACTTC.

The chain uses TRBV6-1 and TRBJ2-1; 7 positions match TRBD1. V trimming: 7 bases; J trimming: 1 base; junction bases outside the gene matches: 1. CDR1 and CDR2 (germline): MNHNS, SASEGT. The CDR3 is 13 residues long. CDR3 in amino acids: CASTTGSYNEQFF. The CDR3 DNA reads as TGTGCCAGCACGACAGGGTCCTACAATGAGCAGTTCTTC.

The chain couples TRBV15 to TRBJ1-5, with D perhaps matching TRBD1 (6 bases). V lost 0 bases and J 0 bases, leaving 15 bases between the germline ends. This CDR3 region has 18 residues. From germline, CDR1 is LNHNV and CDR2 YYDKDF (reference sequence). This CDR3 reads CATSRDLVRGYSNQPQHF. The CDR3 DNA sequence: TGTGCCACCAGCAGAGATCTTGTCAGGGGTTATAGCAATCAGCCCCAGCATTTT. The full variable domain, with the rest looked up from reference TRBV15 and TRBJ1-5, is DAMVIQNPRYQVTQFGKPVTLSCSQTLNHNVMYWYQQKSSQAPKLLFHYYDKDFNNEADTPDNFQSRRPNTSFCFLDIRSPGLGDTAMYLCATSRDLVRGYSNQPQHFGDGTRLSIL.